This T cell receptor beta chain was recovered during a study of OX40 agonist ivuxolimab in advanced cancers. Turning to the study itself: Among those enrolled, mean age was roughly 62 years (range about 23 to 80) and approximately 83% were male.

Germline V gene data show CDR1 as SGHTA and CDR2 as FQGNSA. CDR3 length: 14 residues. V dropped 3 bases and J dropped 2; count of bases not matched to a gene: 3. Study outcomes and limitations: The average count of expanded clones was higher among CD8+ T cells than among CD4+.

Data came from immunoSEQ multiplex PCR; TCRdb stores just in-frame clones and leaves some out. The sample includes 70,000 to 80,000 clones, 92% seen only once; the top ten take roughly 0.45%. To note about this clone: The antigen is undetermined. The same CDR3 can be traced to other DNA sequences in this sample.

The material was CD4+ or CD8+ T cells sorted from blood, obtained in a trial of the OX40 agonist ivuxolimab. The genes are TRBV7-2 and TRBJ2-7, with 8 bases matching TRBD2. The origin of this receptor is an adult with an advanced solid tumor such as melanoma, head and neck, liver or kidney cancer. CDR3 DNA: TGTGCCAGCAGCTTGGCGGGAGGACCCTACGAGCAGTACTTC. It translates to CASSLAGGPYEQYF.